This record concerns one T cell receptor (beta chain) sequence. Its antigen is not known. Primers used in a second PCR of about 6 to 11 cycles were a sample-barcoded 5' primer and a J-beta primer mix. TCRdb processed the 5' RACE reads anew with MiXCR; each CDR3 protein has one entry. The sample has about 1.1 million distinct CDR3 sequences, about two fifths seen once; the top ten hold around 13%. This record belongs to a study of blood T cells in healthy people across ages. Study-wide findings and caveats: There were more naive CD4+ cells and higher diversity in long-lived donors than in aged donors.

The TCR comes from a man aged 18 to 35 in good health. The sample comprised blood.

In DNA form, the CDR3 reads TGTGCCAGCAGCTTGGTTGGGGTAGGAACCACTGAAGCTTTCTTT. Translating gives CASSLVGVGTTEAFF. The chain couples TRBV5-5 to TRBJ1-1, with no clear D. Germline assignment: CDR1 SGHKS and CDR2 YYEKEE (reference sequence). The V end lost 0 bases, the J end lost 4 bases, and 13 bases lay between the germline ends. The CDR3 spans 15 residues. Filled out from reference TRBV5-5 and TRBJ1-1, the complete variable domain reads DAGVTQSPTHLIKTRGQQVTLRCSPISGHKSVSWYQQVLGQGPQFIFQYYEKEERGRGNFPDRFSARQFPNYSSELNVNALLLGDSALYLCASSLVGVGTTEAFFGQGTRLTVV.